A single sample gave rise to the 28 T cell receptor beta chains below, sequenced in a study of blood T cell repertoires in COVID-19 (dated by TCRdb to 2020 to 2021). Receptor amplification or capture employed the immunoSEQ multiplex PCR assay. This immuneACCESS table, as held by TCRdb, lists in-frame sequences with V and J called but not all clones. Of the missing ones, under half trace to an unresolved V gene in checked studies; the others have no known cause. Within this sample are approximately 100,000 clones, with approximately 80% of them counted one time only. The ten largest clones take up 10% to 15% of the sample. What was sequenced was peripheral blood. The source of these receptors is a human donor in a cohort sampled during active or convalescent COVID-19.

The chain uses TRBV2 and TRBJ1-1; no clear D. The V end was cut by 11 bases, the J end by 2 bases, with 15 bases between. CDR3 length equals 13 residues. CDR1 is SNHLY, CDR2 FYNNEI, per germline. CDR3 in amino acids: CADTPGRNTEAFF. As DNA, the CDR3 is TGTGCCGACACCCCCGGCAGAAACACTGAAGCTTTCTTT.

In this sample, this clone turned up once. CDR3 amino acids: CASSITGGRETQYF. For the CDR3, the DNA is TGCGCCAGCAGCATCACAGGGGGCCGGGAGACCCAGTACTTC. This chain links TRBV5-1 with TRBJ2-5, with 9 bases identical to TRBD1. The V segment lost 4 bases and the J segment 5 bases; nucleotides outside the gene matches: 6. The CDR3 runs 14 residues. CDR1 SGHRS and CDR2 YFSETQ come from the germline V gene. Based on the CDR3 plus reference TRBV5-1 and TRBJ2-5, the full variable domain is KAGVTQTPRYLIKTRGQQVTLSCSPISGHRSVSWYQQTPGQGLQFLFEYFSETQRNKGNFPGRFSGRQFSNSRSEMNVSTLELGDSALYLCASSITGGRETQYFGPGTRLLVL.

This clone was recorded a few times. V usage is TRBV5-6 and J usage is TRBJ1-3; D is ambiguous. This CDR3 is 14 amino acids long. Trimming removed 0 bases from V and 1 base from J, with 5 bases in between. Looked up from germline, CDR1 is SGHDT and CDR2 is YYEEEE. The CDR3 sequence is CASSLGASGNTIYF. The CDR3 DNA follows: TGTGCCAGCAGCTTGGGGGCTTCTGGAAACACCATATATTTT.

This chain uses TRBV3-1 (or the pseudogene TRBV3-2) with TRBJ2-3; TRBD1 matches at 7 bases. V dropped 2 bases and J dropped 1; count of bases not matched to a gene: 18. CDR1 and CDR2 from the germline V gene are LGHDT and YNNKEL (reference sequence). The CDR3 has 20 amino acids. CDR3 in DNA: TGTGCCAGCAGCCAAAATTCGAGGGGGCGGACAAGGGGAGGCACAGATACGCAGTATTTT. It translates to CASSQNSRGRTRGGTDTQYF.

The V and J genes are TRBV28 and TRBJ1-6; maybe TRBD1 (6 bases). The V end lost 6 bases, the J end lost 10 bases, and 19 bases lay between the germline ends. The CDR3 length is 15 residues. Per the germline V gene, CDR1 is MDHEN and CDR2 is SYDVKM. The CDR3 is CASRPRGHGLSPLHF. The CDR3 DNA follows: TGTGCCAGCAGACCGAGGGGACATGGTCTGTCACCCCTCCACTTT. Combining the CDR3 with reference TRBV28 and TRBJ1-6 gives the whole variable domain DVKVTQSSRYLVKRTGEKVFLECVQDMDHENMFWYRQDPGLGLRLIYFSYDVKMKEKGDIPEGYSVSREKKERFSLILESASTNQTSMYLCASRPRGHGLSPLHFGNGTRLTVT.

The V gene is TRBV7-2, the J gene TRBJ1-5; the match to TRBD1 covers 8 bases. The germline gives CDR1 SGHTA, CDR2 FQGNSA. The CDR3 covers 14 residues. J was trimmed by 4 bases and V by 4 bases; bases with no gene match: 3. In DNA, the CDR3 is TGTGCCAGCAGCTCGACAGGGGCTAATCAGCCCCAGCATTTT. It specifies CASSSTGANQPQHF.

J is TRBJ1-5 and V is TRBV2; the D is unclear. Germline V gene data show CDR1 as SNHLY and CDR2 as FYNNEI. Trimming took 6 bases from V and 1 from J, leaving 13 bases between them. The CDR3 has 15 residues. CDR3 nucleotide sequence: TGTGCCAGCAGACAGTTCGTTGGGAGCAATCAGCCCCAGCATTTT. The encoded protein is CASRQFVGSNQPQHF.

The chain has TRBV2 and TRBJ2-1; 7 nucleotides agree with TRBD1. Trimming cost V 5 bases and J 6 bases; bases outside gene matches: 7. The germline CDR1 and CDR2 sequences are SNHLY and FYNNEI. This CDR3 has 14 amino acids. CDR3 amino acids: CASSRDRAPNEQFF. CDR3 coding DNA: TGTGCCAGCAGTAGAGACAGGGCCCCCAATGAGCAGTTCTTC. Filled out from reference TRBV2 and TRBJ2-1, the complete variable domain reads EPEVTQTPSHQVTQMGQEVILRCVPISNHLYFYWYRQILGQKVEFLVSFYNNEISEKSEIFDDQFSVERPDGSNFTLKIRSTKLEDSAMYFCASSRDRAPNEQFFGPGTRLTVL.

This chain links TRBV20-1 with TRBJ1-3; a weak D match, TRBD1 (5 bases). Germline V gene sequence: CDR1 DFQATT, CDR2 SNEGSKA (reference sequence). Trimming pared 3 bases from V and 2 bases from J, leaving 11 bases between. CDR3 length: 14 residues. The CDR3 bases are TGCAGTGCTAGTTTGGGGGGTACTGGAAACACCATATATTTT. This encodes CSASLGGTGNTIYF.

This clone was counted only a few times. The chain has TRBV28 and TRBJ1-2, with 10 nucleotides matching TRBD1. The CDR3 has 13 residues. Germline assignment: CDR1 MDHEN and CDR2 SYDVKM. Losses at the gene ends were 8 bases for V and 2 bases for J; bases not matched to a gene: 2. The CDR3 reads CASGTGVNYGYTF. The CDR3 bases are TGTGCCAGCGGGACAGGGGTAAACTATGGCTACACCTTC.

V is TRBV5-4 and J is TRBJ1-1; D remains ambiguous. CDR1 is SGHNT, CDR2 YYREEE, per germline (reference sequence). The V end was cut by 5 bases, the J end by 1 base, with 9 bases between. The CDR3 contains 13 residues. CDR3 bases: TGTGCCAGCAGGTTGATAGCGAACACTGAAGCTTTCTTT. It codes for CASRLIANTEAFF.

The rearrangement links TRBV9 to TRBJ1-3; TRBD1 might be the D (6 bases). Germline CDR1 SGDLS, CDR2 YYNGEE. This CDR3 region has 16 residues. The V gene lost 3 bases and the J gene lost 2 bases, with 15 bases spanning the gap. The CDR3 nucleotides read TGTGCCAGCAGCGAAACAACAGGGCTAACTGGAAACACCATATATTTT. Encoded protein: CASSETTGLTGNTIYF. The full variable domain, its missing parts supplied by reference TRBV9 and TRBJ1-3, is DSGVTQTPKHLITATGQRVTLRCSPRSGDLSVYWYQQSLDQGLQFLIQYYNGEERAKGNILERFSAQQFPDLHSELNLSSLELGDSALYFCASSETTGLTGNTIYFGEGSWLTVV.

The CDR3 is CASSYAQGPNEKLFF. The CDR3 DNA sequence: TGTGCCAGCAGTTACGCCCAGGGGCCTAATGAAAAACTGTTTTTT. This chain connects TRBV6-6 to TRBJ1-4; possible D gene TRBD1, 6 bases. Germline V gene sequence: CDR1 MNHNY, CDR2 SVGAGI (reference sequence). The CDR3 runs to 15 residues. V was trimmed by 2 bases and J by 3 bases, leaving 10 bases between them.

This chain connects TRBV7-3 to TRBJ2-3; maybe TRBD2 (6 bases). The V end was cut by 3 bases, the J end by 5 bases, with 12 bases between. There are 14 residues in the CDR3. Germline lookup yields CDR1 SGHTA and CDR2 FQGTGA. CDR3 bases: TGTGCCAGCAGCTTGGGGGGACGGGTAGATACGCAGTATTTT. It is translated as CASSLGGRVDTQYF. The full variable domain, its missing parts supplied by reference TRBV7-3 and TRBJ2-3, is GAGVSQTPSNKVTEKGKYVELRCDPISGHTALYWYRQSLGQGPEFLIYFQGTGAADDSGLPNDRFFAVRPEGSVSTLKIQRTERGDSAVYLCASSLGGRVDTQYFGPGTRLTVL.

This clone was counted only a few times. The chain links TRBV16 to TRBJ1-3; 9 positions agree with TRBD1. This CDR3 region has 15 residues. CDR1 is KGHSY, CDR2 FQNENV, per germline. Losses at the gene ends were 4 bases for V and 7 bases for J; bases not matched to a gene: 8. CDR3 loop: CASSPPGQGINTIYF. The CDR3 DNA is TGTGCCAGCAGCCCCCCCGGACAGGGGATTAACACCATATATTTT.

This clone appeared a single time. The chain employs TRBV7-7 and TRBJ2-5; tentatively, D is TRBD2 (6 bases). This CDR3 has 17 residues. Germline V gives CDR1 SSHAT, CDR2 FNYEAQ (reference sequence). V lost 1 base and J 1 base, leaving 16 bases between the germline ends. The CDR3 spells CASSLGGPSATQETQYF. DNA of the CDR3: TGTGCCAGCAGCTTAGGAGGCCCTAGCGCGACCCAAGAGACCCAGTACTTC. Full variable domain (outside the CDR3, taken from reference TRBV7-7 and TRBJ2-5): GAGVSQSPRYKVTKRGQDVTLRCDPISSHATLYWYQQALGQGPEFLTYFNYEAQPDKSGLPSDRFSAERPEGSISTLTIQRTEQRDSAMYRCASSLGGPSATQETQYFGPGTRLLVL.

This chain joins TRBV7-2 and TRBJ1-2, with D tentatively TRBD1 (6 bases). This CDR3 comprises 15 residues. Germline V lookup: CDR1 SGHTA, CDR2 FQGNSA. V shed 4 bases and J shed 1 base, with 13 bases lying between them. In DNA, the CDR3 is TGTGCCAGCAGCTCCCGCCGGGACAATAACTATGGCTACACCTTC. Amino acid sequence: CASSSRRDNNYGYTF.

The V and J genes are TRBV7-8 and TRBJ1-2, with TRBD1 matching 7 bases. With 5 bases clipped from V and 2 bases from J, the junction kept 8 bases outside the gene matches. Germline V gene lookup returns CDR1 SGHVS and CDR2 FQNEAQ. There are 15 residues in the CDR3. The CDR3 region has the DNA TGTGCCAGCAGCACCAGCTCGACAGGGAACTATGGCTACACCTTC. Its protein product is CASSTSSTGNYGYTF. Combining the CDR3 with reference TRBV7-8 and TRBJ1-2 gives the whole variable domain GAGVSQSPRYKVAKRGQDVALRCDPISGHVSLFWYQQALGQGPEFLTYFQNEAQLDKSGLPSDRFFAERPEGSVSTLKIQRTQQEDSAVYLCASSTSSTGNYGYTFGSGTRLTVV.

CDR3 DNA sequence: TGTGCCAGCAGCTTCCCGGCTTTCTTT. This sequence encodes CASSFPAFF. V gene TRBV7-6 combines with J gene TRBJ1-1, with D uncertain. The germline V gene encodes CDR1 SGHVS and CDR2 FNYEAQ. This CDR3 region has 9 residues. Deletions cut 3 bases from V and 11 bases from J, with 4 bases between.

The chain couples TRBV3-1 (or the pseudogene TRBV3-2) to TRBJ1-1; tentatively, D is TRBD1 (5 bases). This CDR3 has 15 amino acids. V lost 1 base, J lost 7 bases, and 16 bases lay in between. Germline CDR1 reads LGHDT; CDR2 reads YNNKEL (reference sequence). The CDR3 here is CASSQVRSGAVEAFF. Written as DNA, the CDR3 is TGTGCCAGCAGCCAAGTACGATCTGGGGCAGTTGAAGCTTTCTTT.

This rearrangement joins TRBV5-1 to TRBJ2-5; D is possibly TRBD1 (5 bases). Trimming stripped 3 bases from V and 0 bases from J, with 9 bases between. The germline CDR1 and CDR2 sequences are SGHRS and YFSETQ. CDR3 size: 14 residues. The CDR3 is CASSYGQDQETQYF. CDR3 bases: TGCGCCAGCAGCTACGGACAAGACCAAGAGACCCAGTACTTC.

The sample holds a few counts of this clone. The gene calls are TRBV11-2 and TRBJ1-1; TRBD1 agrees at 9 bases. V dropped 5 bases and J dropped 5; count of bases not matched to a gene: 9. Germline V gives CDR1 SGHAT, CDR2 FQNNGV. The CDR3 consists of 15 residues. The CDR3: CASSRPGQGRTEAFF. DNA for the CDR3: TGTGCCAGCAGCCGACCTGGACAGGGGCGTACTGAAGCTTTCTTT.

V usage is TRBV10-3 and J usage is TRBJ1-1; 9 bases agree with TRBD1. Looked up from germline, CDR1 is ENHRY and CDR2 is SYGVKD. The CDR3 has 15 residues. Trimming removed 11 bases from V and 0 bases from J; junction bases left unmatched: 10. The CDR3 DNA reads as TGTGCCTCGGGACAGGGAGTGGGGATGAACACTGAAGCTTTCTTT. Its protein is CASGQGVGMNTEAFF.

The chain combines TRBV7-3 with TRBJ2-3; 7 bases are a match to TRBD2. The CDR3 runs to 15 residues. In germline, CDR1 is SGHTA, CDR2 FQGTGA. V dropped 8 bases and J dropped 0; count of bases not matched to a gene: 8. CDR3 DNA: TGTGCCAGCGGGGAGGGAAGGCCAAGCACAGATACGCAGTATTTT. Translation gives CASGEGRPSTDTQYF. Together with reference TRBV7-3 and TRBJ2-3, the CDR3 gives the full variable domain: GAGVSQTPSNKVTEKGKYVELRCDPISGHTALYWYRQSLGQGPEFLIYFQGTGAADDSGLPNDRFFAVRPEGSVSTLKIQRTERGDSAVYLCASGEGRPSTDTQYFGPGTRLTVL.

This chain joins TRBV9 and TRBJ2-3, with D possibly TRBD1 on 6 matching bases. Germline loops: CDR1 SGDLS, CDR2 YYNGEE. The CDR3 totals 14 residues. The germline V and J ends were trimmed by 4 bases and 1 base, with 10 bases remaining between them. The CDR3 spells CASSPGGGTDTQYF. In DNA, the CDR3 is TGTGCCAGCAGCCCTGGGGGCGGCACAGATACGCAGTATTTT.

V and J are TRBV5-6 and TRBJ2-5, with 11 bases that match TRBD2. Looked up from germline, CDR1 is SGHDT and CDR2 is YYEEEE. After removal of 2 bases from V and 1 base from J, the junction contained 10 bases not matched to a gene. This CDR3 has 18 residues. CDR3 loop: CASSFPTSGVTFQETQYF. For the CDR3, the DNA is TGTGCCAGCAGCTTCCCGACTAGCGGGGTAACATTCCAAGAGACCCAGTACTTC.

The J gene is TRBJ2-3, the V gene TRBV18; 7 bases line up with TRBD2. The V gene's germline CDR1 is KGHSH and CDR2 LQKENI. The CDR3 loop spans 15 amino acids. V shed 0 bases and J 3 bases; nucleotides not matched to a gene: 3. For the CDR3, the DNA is TGTGCCAGCTCACCACCGGGAGGGCGAACAGATACGCAGTATTTT. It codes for CASSPPGGRTDTQYF.

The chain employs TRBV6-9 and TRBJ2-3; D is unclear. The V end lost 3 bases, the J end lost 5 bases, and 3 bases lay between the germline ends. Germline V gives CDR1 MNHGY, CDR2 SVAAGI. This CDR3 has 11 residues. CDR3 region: CASSYGDTQYF. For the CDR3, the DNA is TGTGCCAGCAGTTACGGAGATACGCAGTATTTT.